This T cell receptor beta chain stems from a study of identical twins. Overall study results and limits: These conclusions were based on statistical analysis (cross-sectional, not following the same donors). The models gave estimates that fell short of the out-of-frame TCR alpha sharing seen in monozygotic twins. Beta out-of-frame sequences showed weaker excess sharing between twins.

TCRdb re-called the 5' RACE reads through MiXCR, storing one row per CDR3 protein. The sample lists hundreds of thousands of distinct CDR3 sequences, roughly 18% seen once, with about an eighth in the top ten. Regarding this clonotype: The antigen is not known.

From germline, CDR1 is DFQATT and CDR2 SNEGSKA (reference sequence). The V and J ends lost 6 bases and 2 bases, in that order; junction bases with no gene match: 15. This CDR3 has 17 residues. The same data also went into a second study, on T cells expressing NK-cell markers.

The TCR was taken from a woman aged 18-30 years in good health. Sequencing was carried out using PBMCs. This rearrangement joins TRBV20-1 to TRBJ2-1; 8 bases are a match to TRBD1. The CDR3 DNA follows: TGCAGTGCCACCCCTCGGGTAGGACAGGGAACCTACAATGAGCAGTTCTTC. It specifies CSATPRVGQGTYNEQFF.